One and the same sample provided the 18 T cell receptor beta chains below, sequenced in a study of PD-L1 blockade in urothelial cancer. The time point is: peripheral blood 6 weeks after treatment start. Profiling relied on immunoSEQ multiplex PCR, and the TCRdb table lists in-frame clones only, not all of them. The profile shows about 45,000 clones, around 82% of them singletons. The material was PBMCs, obtained around atezolizumab (anti-PD-L1) treatment. Every receptor here comes from a man between 60 and 70 years old with urothelial cancer.

The chain employs TRBV29-1 and TRBJ2-5; tentatively, D is TRBD2 (6 bases). CDR3 size: 13 residues. Germline lookup yields CDR1 SQVTM and CDR2 ANQGSEA. V lost 6 bases and J 5 bases, leaving 16 bases between the germline ends. This CDR3 reads CSVGGDRGETQYF. Here the CDR3 DNA reads TGCAGCGTGGGAGGCGACAGAGGGGAGACCCAGTACTTC.

The chain recombines TRBV28 with TRBJ1-2; possible D gene TRBD1, 5 bases. With 3 bases removed from V and 4 bases from J, the gap between germline ends came to 24 bases. CDR1 is MDHEN, CDR2 SYDVKM, per germline. This CDR3 has 18 amino acids. The CDR3 here is CASSFSRVSPIAIYGYTF. CDR3 coding DNA: TGTGCCAGCAGTTTCTCCAGGGTTAGCCCCATTGCCATCTATGGCTACACCTTC.

The count of this clone is one. The chain links TRBV7-8 to TRBJ2-4; 14 positions agree with TRBD2. Looked up from germline, CDR1 is SGHVS and CDR2 is FQNEAQ. CDR3 length: 18 residues. V was pared by 5 bases and J by 1 base, with 7 bases of the junction left unmatched. The CDR3 is CASSNRLAGGKAKNIQYF. CDR3 sequence (DNA): TGTGCCAGCAGCAATAGACTAGCGGGGGGGAAGGCCAAAAACATTCAGTACTTC.

The genes are TRBV28 and TRBJ2-3; a weak D match, TRBD2 (5 bases). The ends were cut back, 7 bases at V and 5 bases at J, with 7 bases in the middle. The CDR3 contains 11 residues. Germline V lookup: CDR1 MDHEN, CDR2 SYDVKM. CDR3 sequence reads: CASKREDTQYF. CDR3 nucleotides: TGTGCCAGCAAGAGGGAAGATACGCAGTATTTT. The complete variable domain, with remaining parts taken from reference TRBV28 and TRBJ2-3, reads DVKVTQSSRYLVKRTGEKVFLECVQDMDHENMFWYRQDPGLGLRLIYFSYDVKMKEKGDIPEGYSVSREKKERFSLILESASTNQTSMYLCASKREDTQYFGPGTRLTVL.

The chain couples TRBV2 to TRBJ2-2, with D perhaps matching TRBD1 (6 bases). Looked up from germline, CDR1 is SNHLY and CDR2 is FYNNEI. The ends were cut back, 3 bases at V and 4 bases at J, with 9 bases in the middle. The CDR3 spans 14 residues. In DNA form, the CDR3 reads TGTGCCAGCAGTGATAACAGGGTCACCGGGGAGCTGTTTTTT. Translated, it gives CASSDNRVTGELFF.

The rearrangement uses TRBV15 and TRBJ1-4, with 9 bases fitting TRBD1. Germline V gives CDR1 LNHNV, CDR2 YYDKDF (reference sequence). There are 17 residues in the CDR3. Trimming took 3 bases from V and 0 from J; bases not matched to a gene: 5. The CDR3 DNA reads as TGTGCCACCAGCAGTGAAGACAGGGGGGCAACTAATGAAAAACTGTTTTTT. Translated, it gives CATSSEDRGATNEKLFF.

The chain carries TRBV5-1 and TRBJ2-1, with 8 bases fitting TRBD2. J lost 4 bases, V lost 4 bases, and 7 bases had no gene match. The CDR3 runs to 15 residues. In germline, CDR1 is SGHRS, CDR2 YFSETQ. The CDR3 DNA is TGCGCCAGCAGCCTAACCGGGGGGGCGTACAATGAGCAGTTCTTC. Amino acids: CASSLTGGAYNEQFF.

The chain employs TRBV28 and TRBJ2-5; a possible D gene is TRBD2 (5 bases). The CDR3 loop spans 15 amino acids. Trimming removed 6 bases from V and 5 bases from J, with 19 bases in between. Germline loops: CDR1 MDHEN, CDR2 SYDVKM. The CDR3 sequence is CASSRPRTRGETQYF. In DNA, the CDR3 is TGTGCCAGCAGCCGCCCCCGGACCCGAGGGGAGACCCAGTACTTC.

The V call is TRBV5-1, the J call TRBJ2-7; 9 bases map to TRBD1. The junction had 6 bases not matched to a gene; V was cut back by 5 bases and J by 3 bases. This CDR3 is 14 amino acids long. The germline gives CDR1 SGHRS, CDR2 YFSETQ. The CDR3 spells CASRIGQGSYEQYF. The DNA of the CDR3 is TGCGCCAGCAGAATCGGACAGGGGAGCTACGAGCAGTACTTC.

V and J are TRBV7-6 and TRBJ2-3; TRBD2 is a possible D gene (6 bases). Trimming removed 5 bases from V and 6 bases from J, with 15 bases in between. This CDR3 has 14 amino acids. CDR1 SGHVS and CDR2 FNYEAQ come from the germline V gene. CDR3 region: CASSLGLILDTQYF. The CDR3 nucleotides read TGTGCCAGCAGCCTGGGACTTATTTTGGATACGCAGTATTTT.

The gene calls are TRBV5-6 and TRBJ1-6; D remains unclear. Trimming left V 0 bases short and J 2 bases short, with 6 bases between. The CDR3 sequence is 15 residues long. Germline V lookup: CDR1 SGHDT, CDR2 YYEEEE. Here the CDR3 DNA reads TGTGCCAGCAGCTTGGCGGGGACCTATAATTCACCCCTCCACTTT. This sequence encodes CASSLAGTYNSPLHF.

The chain joins TRBV14 to TRBJ1-6; D uncertain. Germline assignment: CDR1 SGHDN and CDR2 FVKESK. The ends were cut back, 0 bases at V and 6 bases at J, with 3 bases in the middle. The CDR3 is made up of 13 amino acids. CDR3 nucleotide sequence: TGTGCCAGCAGCCAAGATCTTAATTCACCCCTCCACTTT. Its protein product is CASSQDLNSPLHF.

This clone has just a few counts. This chain joins TRBV5-1 and TRBJ2-7; 8 bases map to TRBD1. After removal of 5 bases from V and 2 bases from J, the junction contained 6 bases not matched to a gene. The germline CDR1 and CDR2 sequences are SGHRS and YFSETQ. CDR3 size: 14 residues. CDR3 coding DNA: TGCGCCAGCAGGCTCGACAGGGGAACCTACGAGCAGTACTTC. Translating gives CASRLDRGTYEQYF.

V usage is TRBV7-8 and J usage is TRBJ2-1; 7 bases match TRBD1. This CDR3 contains 15 residues. With V trimmed by 6 bases and J by 5 bases, 10 bases remained unmatched. From germline, CDR1 is SGHVS and CDR2 FQNEAQ. The DNA of the CDR3 is TGTGCCAGCAGAAAAGACAGGGCCATAGACAATGAGCAGTTCTTC. As protein: CASRKDRAIDNEQFF.

The rearrangement joins TRBV2 to TRBJ2-7; tentative D call: TRBD2 (5 bases). Trimming shortened V by 1 base and J by 3 bases, and 7 bases separated the two germline ends. The CDR3 is made up of 13 amino acids. Germline V gene sequence: CDR1 SNHLY, CDR2 FYNNEI. The CDR3 protein is CASSEGGSYEQYF. The CDR3 coding sequence is TGTGCCAGCAGTGAAGGAGGGAGCTACGAGCAGTACTTC.

J is TRBJ1-5 and V is TRBV19, with no clear D. The CDR3 has 13 amino acids. Germline assignment: CDR1 LNHDA and CDR2 SQIVND (reference sequence). CDR3 sequence (DNA): TGTGGAAGCGGACCCCAAAGCAATCAGCCCCAGCATTTT. Encoded protein: CGSGPQSNQPQHF.

The chain recombines TRBV6-1 with TRBJ2-5; perhaps TRBD1 as D (6 bases). V lost 6 bases to trimming and J lost 5 bases, with 16 bases between them. The germline V gene has CDR1 MNHNS and CDR2 SASEGT. This CDR3 contains 14 residues. The CDR3: CASRQWTVRETQYF. CDR3 DNA: TGTGCCAGCAGGCAATGGACAGTTCGGGAGACCCAGTACTTC.

V gene TRBV5-5 combines with J gene TRBJ2-3; D perhaps matches TRBD1 (7 bases). The ends were cut back, 3 bases at V and 4 bases at J, with 18 bases in the middle. The germline CDR1 and CDR2 sequences are SGHKS and YYEKEE (reference sequence). The CDR3 has 16 residues. CDR3: CASSSLVEGAADTQYF. As DNA, the CDR3 is TGTGCCAGCAGCTCTTTGGTGGAGGGGGCTGCAGATACGCAGTATTTT.